This paragraph reports one T cell receptor beta chain. As yet, its antigen is unknown. These data are taken from a study of CD8 T cells in Susac syndrome. It was with random hexamers that about 0.45 to 1 ug RNA was reverse transcribed. The CDR3 of TCR beta was amplified by immunoSEQ multiplex PCR across 54 Vbeta and 13 Jbeta. Via MiXCR, TCRdb re-called the immunoSEQ multiplex PCR reads, giving one row per CDR3 protein. Among 100,000 to 150,000 distinct CDR3 sequences, 90% to 95% were seen once, and the ten largest hold 0.065% to 0.09%. Findings of the study overall: Acknowledgment was made by the study that its TCR sequencing and HLA analysis involved a relatively small number of individuals.

CD8+ and CD4+ T cells circulating in blood were sequenced for TCR beta. J lost 15 bases, V lost 6 bases, and 11 bases had no gene match. The length of the CDR3 is 12 residues. Germline V lookup: CDR1 MNHEY, CDR2 SVGEGT. The sample consisted of CD4+ T cells from PBMCs. The V gene is TRBV6-2 or TRBV6-3, the J gene TRBJ2-1, with 7 bases matching TRBD1. This clonotype originated in a human donor in good health. The CDR3 nucleotides are TGTGCCAGCAGCACACAGGGGTTAGGTCTGTTCTTC. Protein sequence: CASSTQGLGLFF.